The rows below give T cell receptor beta chains drawn from one sample of a study of blood T cells in healthy people across ages. TCRdb ran MiXCR on the 5' RACE reads and lists one entry per CDR3 protein. Of some 900,000 distinct CDR3 sequences listed, around 48% are singletons. The sequencing input was blood. The receptors here all came from a young man in good health. Each CDR3 is given with its conserved first and last residue.

v_gene: TRBV20-1
j_gene: TRBJ1-6
CDR3aa: CSARDGTAGTANSPLHF

v_gene: TRBV20-1
j_gene: TRBJ2-1
CDR3aa: CSAQTSGVYNEQFF

v_gene: TRBV20-1
j_gene: TRBJ2-7
CDR3aa: CSATQSSYEQYF

v_gene: TRBV2
j_gene: TRBJ2-7
CDR3aa: CASSIYDRGFEQYF

v_gene: TRBV9
j_gene: TRBJ2-1
CDR3aa: CASSVADVNEQFF

v_gene: TRBV5-1
j_gene: TRBJ1-1
CDR3aa: CASSGGTGGSTEAFF

v_gene: TRBV7-2
j_gene: TRBJ2-1
CDR3aa: CASSIHLDNEQFF

v_gene: TRBV15
j_gene: TRBJ1-4
CDR3aa: CATSRDRGGEKLFF

v_gene: TRBV29-1
j_gene: TRBJ1-1
CDR3aa: CSVEAGRTEAFF

v_gene: TRBV27
j_gene: TRBJ1-2
CDR3aa: CASSLGDPNYGYTF

v_gene: TRBV5-1
j_gene: TRBJ2-3
CDR3aa: CASSLAPSGGRTDTQYF

v_gene: TRBV6-6
j_gene: TRBJ2-7
CDR3aa: CASSSFDEQYF

v_gene: TRBV3-1
j_gene: TRBJ2-1
CDR3aa: CASSPSGGGYSEQFF

v_gene: TRBV24-1
j_gene: TRBJ2-1
CDR3aa: CATSGLSPDSYNEQFF

v_gene: TRBV29-1
j_gene: TRBJ1-4
CDR3aa: CSAKNRGKNEKLFF

v_gene: TRBV29-1
j_gene: TRBJ2-3
CDR3aa: CSVEGTRDRATDTQYF